This is a list of T cell receptor beta chains from one sample in a study of OX40 agonist ivuxolimab in advanced cancers. Repertoires were generated with immunoSEQ multiplex PCR, while TCRdb's copy carries only in-frame clones and drops some. The repertoire holds about 84,000 clones, with over 65% as singletons. The input for sequencing was CD4+ or CD8+ T cells sorted from blood, taken in a trial of the OX40 agonist ivuxolimab. These receptors were taken from an adult with an advanced solid tumor such as melanoma, head and neck, liver or kidney cancer. Each CDR3 is given with its conserved first and last residue. A D gene is named only where the DNA matches it firmly. The size entry is marked missing in some rows and otherwise reads once, few, many or a size class.

clone_size	d_call	v_call	j_call	cdr3_aa	cdr3_nt
-	-	TRBV19	TRBJ2-2	CASNFRANTGELFF	TGTGCCAGTAATTTCAGGGCGAACACCGGGGAGCTGTTTTTT
-	-	TRBV20-1	TRBJ2-5	CSAGVETQYF	TGCAGTGCTGGCGTAGAGACCCAGTACTTC
-	-	TRBV9	TRBJ1-4	CASSVRARENEKLFF	TGTGCCAGCAGCGTGAGGGCCAGGGAGAATGAAAAACTGTTTTTT
-	-	TRBV9	TRBJ1-6	CASSVEEGGTSPLHF	TGTGCCAGCAGCGTTGAAGAGGGGGGCACTTCACCCCTCCACTTT
-	-	TRBV7-7	TRBJ2-5	CASSSGGETQYF	TGTGCCAGCAGCTCAGGAGGGGAGACCCAGTACTTC
-	-	TRBV2	TRBJ1-5	CASSGQRDSNQPQHF	TGTGCCAGCAGTGGTCAGAGAGATAGCAATCAGCCCCAGCATTTT
-	-	TRBV28	TRBJ2-1	CASLTPGTRYNEQFF	TGTGCCAGCTTGACACCCGGGACCCGCTACAATGAGCAGTTCTTC
-	-	TRBV7-2	TRBJ1-5	CASSSQGNQPQHF	TGTGCCAGCAGCTCCCAGGGCAATCAGCCCCAGCATTTT
few	-	TRBV2	TRBJ1-3	CASSGRGNTIYF	TGTGCCAGCAGTGGCCGTGGAAACACCATATATTTT
-	TRBD1	TRBV7-3	TRBJ1-5	CASSLGSSRRGQGIRGNQPQHF	TGTGCCAGCAGCTTAGGTTCGAGTCGTCGTGGACAGGGGATTAGGGGCAATCAGCCCCAGCATTTT
-	-	TRBV27	TRBJ2-7	CARTRGISYEQYF	TGTGCCAGGACTAGGGGCATTTCCTACGAGCAGTACTTC
-	-	TRBV9	TRBJ2-5	CASSVAAGSIREETQYF	TGTGCCAGCAGCGTAGCGGCAGGGTCTATAAGAGAAGAGACCCAGTACTTC
once	-	TRBV18	TRBJ2-5	CASSPPSDQETQYF	TGTGCCAGCTCACCACCTAGCGATCAAGAGACCCAGTACTTC
-	-	TRBV5-6	TRBJ1-2	CASSLGRNYGYTF	TGTGCCAGCAGCTTGGGCAGGAACTATGGCTACACCTTC
-	-	TRBV7-2	TRBJ2-2	CASSPKGRTRWAGELFF	TGTGCCAGCAGCCCAAAGGGACGGACGAGATGGGCCGGGGAGCTGTTTTTT
-	TRBD2	TRBV5-4	TRBJ2-1	CASSDQRWLAGASYNEQFF	TGTGCCAGCAGCGACCAAAGGTGGTTAGCGGGGGCGTCCTACAATGAGCAGTTCTTC
-	-	TRBV7-2	TRBJ1-6	CASSLGAGERSPLHF	TGTGCCAGCAGCTTAGGGGCAGGGGAAAGGTCACCCCTCCACTTT
-	-	TRBV2	TRBJ1-2	CASSERGEGGYGYTF	TGTGCCAGCAGTGAACGTGGGGAAGGCGGCTATGGCTACACCTTC
-	-	TRBV28	TRBJ1-1	CASSSRSEAFF	TGTGCCAGCAGCTCCCGCTCCGAAGCTTTCTTT
-	TRBD1	TRBV6-5	TRBJ1-1	CASRLTGEDLEAFF	TGTGCCAGCAGGCTAACAGGGGAAGATTTGGAAGCTTTCTTT
-	-	TRBV7-6	TRBJ1-6	CASSLREGDNSPLHF	TGTGCCAGCAGCCTCAGGGAGGGCGATAATTCACCCCTCCACTTT
-	-	TRBV7-9	TRBJ1-3	CASSPPGTLSGNTIYF	TGTGCCAGCAGTCCCCCAGGGACACTATCTGGAAACACCATATATTTT
-	TRBD1	TRBV5-1	TRBJ1-1	CASSSSAQGGGAFF	TGCGCCAGCAGCTCCTCGGCCCAGGGGGGTGGAGCTTTCTTT
once	-	TRBV4-2	TRBJ1-6	CASSPRPAGADSPLHF	TGTGCCAGCAGCCCCCGTCCCGCAGGGGCCGATTCACCCCTCCACTTT
-	-	TRBV28	TRBJ2-2	CASSFPYTGELFF	TGTGCCAGCAGTTTTCCCTACACCGGGGAGCTGTTTTTT
-	-	TRBV12-5	TRBJ2-1	CASGGGGGYTYNEQFF	TGTGCTAGTGGTGGAGGGGGGGGCTACACCTACAATGAGCAGTTCTTC
-	TRBD1	TRBV6-5	TRBJ1-2	CASSYLGQANYGYTF	TGTGCCAGCAGTTATTTGGGACAGGCTAACTATGGCTACACCTTC
-	-	TRBV6-5	TRBJ2-5	CASSQRLKETQYF	TGTGCCAGCAGTCAACGACTGAAAGAGACCCAGTACTTC
-	-	TRBV5-1	TRBJ2-3	CASSLISPDTQYF	TGCGCCAGCAGCTTGATTTCTCCAGATACGCAGTATTTT
few	-	TRBV5-1	TRBJ2-1	CASSFAAWRDEQFF	TGCGCCAGCAGCTTTGCAGCCTGGAGGGATGAGCAGTTCTTC
-	-	TRBV28	TRBJ1-4	CASSSYGAGNEKLFF	TGTGCCAGCAGTTCATACGGGGCAGGGAATGAAAAACTGTTTTTT
once	TRBD1	TRBV15	TRBJ1-1	CATSRVLGGVAEAFF	TGTGCCACCAGCAGAGTCCTAGGGGGCGTCGCCGAAGCTTTCTTT
-	-	TRBV4-1	TRBJ1-2	CASSQESGRVSYGYTF	TGCGCCAGCAGCCAAGAATCGGGCAGGGTAAGCTATGGCTACACCTTC
-	-	TRBV29-1	TRBJ2-7	CSVEARVPYEQYF	TGCAGCGTTGAAGCCAGGGTTCCCTACGAGCAGTACTTC
-	TRBD1	TRBV28	TRBJ1-4	CASSGQGGPNEKLFF	TGTGCCAGCAGTGGACAGGGGGGACCTAATGAAAAACTGTTTTTT
-	-	TRBV7-9	TRBJ1-1	CASSTRTTRAFF	TGTGCCAGCAGCACCCGGACAACCCGAGCTTTCTTT
-	-	TRBV4-3	TRBJ2-7	CASSQDGGLGEQYF	TGCGCCAGCAGCCAAGATGGCGGACTCGGCGAGCAGTACTTC
-	-	TRBV28	TRBJ1-2	CASTPPTQGNRGYTF	TGTGCCAGCACCCCTCCAACACAGGGCAATAGGGGCTACACCTTC
-	TRBD1	TRBV19	TRBJ2-2	CASSKDRVGTGELFF	TGTGCCAGTAGTAAAGACAGGGTTGGCACCGGGGAGCTGTTTTTT
-	-	TRBV29-1	TRBJ2-5	CSVVGNRGETQYF	TGCAGCGTTGTAGGCAACAGAGGAGAGACCCAGTACTTC
few	TRBD1	TRBV28	TRBJ2-2	CASSFRDRAAGELFF	TGTGCCAGCAGTTTCCGGGACAGGGCGGCCGGGGAGCTGTTTTTT
-	-	TRBV2	TRBJ1-6	CASSQMDSFSPLHF	TGTGCCAGCAGCCAGATGGACAGTTTTTCACCCCTCCACTTT